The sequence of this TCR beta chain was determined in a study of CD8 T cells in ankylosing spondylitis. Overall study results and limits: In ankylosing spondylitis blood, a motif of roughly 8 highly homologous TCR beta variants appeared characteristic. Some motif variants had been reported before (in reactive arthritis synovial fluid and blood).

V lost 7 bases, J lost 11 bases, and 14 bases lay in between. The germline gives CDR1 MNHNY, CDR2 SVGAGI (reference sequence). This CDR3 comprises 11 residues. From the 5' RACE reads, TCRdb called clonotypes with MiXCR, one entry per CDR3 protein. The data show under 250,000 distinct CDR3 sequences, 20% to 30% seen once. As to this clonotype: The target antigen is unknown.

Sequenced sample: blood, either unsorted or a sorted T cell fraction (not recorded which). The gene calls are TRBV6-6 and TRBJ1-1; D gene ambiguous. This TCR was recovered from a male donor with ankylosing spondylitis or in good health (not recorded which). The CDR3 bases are TGTGCCAGCACCCGAGGCTCGGTCGCTTTCTTT. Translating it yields CASTRGSVAFF.